The 27 T cell receptor beta chains below come from one sample, sequenced in a study of CD8 T cells in ankylosing spondylitis. No cognate antigen is known for these TCRs. Study-wide points: Typical of ankylosing spondylitis blood, it appeared, was a TCR beta motif of fewer than 10 highly homologous variants.

MiXCR, run by TCRdb on the 5' RACE reads, gives a single entry per CDR3 protein. The sample has 750,000 to 850,000 distinct CDR3 sequences, about 12% seen once. The sequenced sample consisted of blood, either unsorted or a sorted T cell fraction (not recorded which). The source of these receptors is a male donor with ankylosing spondylitis.

This clonotype was detected many times. V is TRBV5-1 and J is TRBJ2-7, with TRBD2 matching over 14 bases. CDR1 and CDR2 (germline): SGHRS, YFSETQ. The CDR3 contains 15 residues. The V and J ends lost 0 bases and 9 bases, in that order; junction bases with no gene match: 5. The CDR3 loop is CASSLGTSGRTRQYF. CDR3 coding DNA: TGCGCCAGCAGCTTGGGGACTAGCGGGAGGACTAGGCAGTACTTC.

This rearrangement joins TRBV20-1 to TRBJ2-4; no firm D call. The CDR3 has 14 residues. Looked up from germline, CDR1 is DFQATT and CDR2 is SNEGSKA (reference sequence). The V gene lost 3 bases and the J gene lost 3 bases, with 12 bases spanning the gap. The CDR3 protein is CSASVRSGKNIQYF. CDR3 DNA sequence: TGCAGTGCTAGCGTGAGGAGTGGCAAAAACATTCAGTACTTC.

There are many counts of this clonotype. This CDR3 is CASSLSGKETQYF. The DNA of the CDR3 is TGCGCCAGCAGCTTGTCGGGAAAAGAGACCCAGTACTTC. The rearrangement uses TRBV5-1 and TRBJ2-5; a possible D gene is TRBD2 (5 bases). The CDR3 contains 13 residues. The germline V and J ends were trimmed by 1 base and 3 bases, with 7 bases remaining between them. Germline V gene lookup returns CDR1 SGHRS and CDR2 YFSETQ. Full variable domain (rest looked up from reference TRBV5-1 and TRBJ2-5): KAGVTQTPRYLIKTRGQQVTLSCSPISGHRSVSWYQQTPGQGLQFLFEYFSETQRNKGNFPGRFSGRQFSNSRSEMNVSTLELGDSALYLCASSLSGKETQYFGPGTRLLVL.

This clonotype was seen a handful of times. The V and J genes are TRBV7-6 and TRBJ1-3; D is ambiguous. Germline-derived CDR1 and CDR2 are SGHVS and FNYEAQ. The ends were cut back, 5 bases at V and 0 bases at J, with 11 bases in the middle. This CDR3 contains 15 residues. The CDR3 DNA reads as TGTGCCAGCAGCCTCCCAGCGAGCTCTGGAAACACCATATATTTT. Translating gives CASSLPASSGNTIYF.

The rearrangement joins TRBV10-3 to TRBJ2-2; D is uncertain. Trimming removed 4 bases from V and 5 bases from J, with 14 bases in between. This CDR3 contains 15 residues. Germline V CDR1 and CDR2: ENHRY, SYGVKD. The CDR3 DNA sequence: TGTGCCATCAGTGTGGCCCGGTCTGGGACCGGGGAGCTGTTTTTT. Translating gives CAISVARSGTGELFF.

This clonotype has ten or more counts. The chain combines TRBV18 with TRBJ2-6; no clear D. Trimming removed 5 bases from V and 2 bases from J, with 13 bases in between. CDR3 size: 16 residues. The germline CDR1 and CDR2 sequences are KGHSH and LQKENI. The CDR3 sequence is CASSLGLDTGANVLTF. Written as DNA, the CDR3 is TGTGCCAGCTCATTAGGCCTCGACACTGGGGCCAACGTCCTGACTTTC.

V gene TRBV20-1 combines with J gene TRBJ2-1, with D maybe TRBD2 (6 bases). The CDR3 extends over 14 amino acids. The germline V gene has CDR1 DFQATT and CDR2 SNEGSKA (reference sequence). The chain's CDR3 is CSKFGTPTGNEQFF. In DNA, the CDR3 is TGCAGCAAATTTGGGACTCCTACGGGCAATGAGCAGTTCTTC.

This clonotype was seen repeatedly, ten times or more. V is TRBV28 and J is TRBJ2-7; D remains ambiguous. Looked up from germline, CDR1 is MDHEN and CDR2 is SYDVKM. The CDR3 has 13 residues. Trimming shortened V by 6 bases and J by 5 bases, and 14 bases separated the two germline ends. CDR3 in amino acids: CASSKPDGDEQYF. The DNA for the CDR3 is TGTGCCAGCAGCAAACCCGACGGCGACGAGCAGTACTTC.

The CDR3 loop reads CASSLSHRAETQYF. In nucleotides, the CDR3 is TGTGCCAGCAGCTTAAGTCACAGGGCAGAGACCCAGTACTTC. The chain joins TRBV7-2 to TRBJ2-5; tentative D call: TRBD1 (6 bases). V lost 2 bases and J 4 bases, leaving 11 bases between the germline ends. The CDR3 sequence is 14 residues long. CDR1 is SGHTA, CDR2 FQGNSA, per germline.

This clonotype was counted at least ten times. For the CDR3, the DNA is TGCAGTGCTAGACCAACGCAGGGCAATGAAAAACTGTTTTTT. Translation: CSARPTQGNEKLFF. The rearrangement uses TRBV20-1 and TRBJ1-4; TRBD1 is a possible D gene (5 bases). V shed 2 bases and J shed 5 bases, with 12 bases lying between them. The CDR3 spans 14 residues. CDR1 is DFQATT, CDR2 SNEGSKA, per germline (reference sequence).

In this sample, this clonotype turned up a few times. V is TRBV2 and J is TRBJ1-4; D is ambiguous. This CDR3 has 14 amino acids. Trimming shortened V by 6 bases and J by 6 bases, and 14 bases separated the two germline ends. Germline CDR1 reads SNHLY; CDR2 reads FYNNEI. In nucleotides, the CDR3 is TGTGCCAGCAGCGCTTGGCCACGGGATGAAAAACTGTTTTTT. Its protein product is CASSAWPRDEKLFF.

The V call is TRBV9, the J call TRBJ1-1; TRBD1 matches at 9 bases. There are 18 residues in the CDR3. V gave up 4 bases and J gave up 1 base; unmatched junction bases: 14. CDR1 SGDLS and CDR2 YYNGEE come from the germline V gene. The CDR3 bases are TGTGCCAGCAGCCCGAGGCTACCGGGACAGGGAAGGAACACTGAAGCTTTCTTT. It specifies CASSPRLPGQGRNTEAFF.

This clonotype appeared a few times. The rearrangement joins TRBV7-2 to TRBJ1-2; no firm D call. V was cut by 4 bases and J by 8 bases, with 11 bases left in between. CDR3 length: 12 residues. Germline values: CDR1 SGHTA, CDR2 FQGNSA. CDR3 DNA: TGTGCCAGCAGCTGGAACGCGGAAGGCTACACCTTC. Its translation is CASSWNAEGYTF.

The chain recombines TRBV11-2 with TRBJ2-1, with a tentative D call TRBD1 (6 bases). Looked up from germline, CDR1 is SGHAT and CDR2 is FQNNGV. V was pared by 4 bases and J by 8 bases, with 27 bases between. The CDR3 has 18 residues. The CDR3 region has the DNA TGTGCCAGCAGCTACAACCCGTACCGACAGGTTAGAATCCATGAGCAGTTCTTC. Its protein product is CASSYNPYRQVRIHEQFF. Full variable domain (rest looked up from reference TRBV11-2 and TRBJ2-1): EAGVAQSPRYKIIEKRQSVAFWCNPISGHATLYWYQQILGQGPKLLIQFQNNGVVDDSQLPKDRFSAERLKGVDSTLKIQPAKLEDSAVYLCASSYNPYRQVRIHEQFFGPGTRLTVL.

The chain has TRBV5-1 and TRBJ2-7, with a weak D call TRBD1 (5 bases). Between the trimmed V and J ends, which lost 0 bases and 5 bases, there was a span of 15 bases. Per the germline V gene, CDR1 is SGHRS and CDR2 is YFSETQ. The CDR3 has 15 residues. The CDR3 DNA reads as TGCGCCAGCAGCTTGGTAATAGGGGATTTCAACGAGCAGTACTTC. It codes for CASSLVIGDFNEQYF.

In this sample, this clonotype turned up many times. The chain carries TRBV20-1 and TRBJ2-2; D is possibly TRBD2 (5 bases). V gave up 5 bases and J gave up 1 base, with 11 bases separating them. Germline V gives CDR1 DFQATT, CDR2 SNEGSKA (reference sequence). This CDR3 is 14 amino acids long. The CDR3 region is CSAQRRMNTGELFF. The CDR3 nucleotides are TGCAGTGCTCAGCGGAGAATGAACACCGGGGAGCTGTTTTTT.

This clonotype was picked up a small number of times. V usage is TRBV20-1 and J usage is TRBJ2-1; 9 positions match TRBD1. V lost 5 bases to trimming and J lost 4 bases; unmatched junction nucleotides: 12. Germline CDR1 DFQATT, CDR2 SNEGSKA (reference sequence). The CDR3 runs 16 residues. CDR3 in DNA: TGCAGTGCTGAGGATACAGGGGGCCTATCGTACAATGAGCAGTTCTTC. Translated: CSAEDTGGLSYNEQFF.

This clonotype was counted only a few times. The chain couples TRBV5-1 to TRBJ2-7; 7 positions match TRBD1. CDR1 and CDR2 (germline): SGHRS, YFSETQ. The CDR3 runs to 14 residues. The ends lost 1 base at V and 1 base at J; junction bases unmatched: 2. The CDR3 DNA is TGCGCCAGCAGCTTGCCCAGGGGGTCCTACGAGCAGTACTTC. Its translation: CASSLPRGSYEQYF.

This clonotype was observed a few times. The chain joins TRBV6-2 or TRBV6-3 to TRBJ2-3, with TRBD2 matching over 7 bases. The CDR3 consists of 16 residues. Trimming cost V 6 bases and J 1 base; bases outside gene matches: 10. Germline lookup yields CDR1 MNHEY and CDR2 SVGEGT. The CDR3 protein is CASRPSGLVGTDTQYF. The CDR3, as DNA: TGTGCCAGCAGACCATCCGGACTAGTAGGCACAGATACGCAGTATTTT.

This clonotype has more than one count but fewer than ten. The chain is built from TRBV10-3 and TRBJ2-5, with D perhaps matching TRBD1 (6 bases). Trimming left V 8 bases short and J 4 bases short, with 14 bases between. This CDR3 is 13 amino acids long. Germline CDR1 and CDR2: ENHRY and SYGVKD. The DNA of the CDR3 is TGTGCCATCTCCGCACAGGGAAGAGAGACCCAGTACTTC. Translation gives CAISAQGRETQYF.

This clonotype was observed at least ten times. The V and J genes are TRBV7-9 and TRBJ2-1; no reliable D call. Trimming stripped 4 bases from V and 2 bases from J, with 6 bases between. The CDR3 spans 13 residues. Germline V gives CDR1 SEHNR, CDR2 FQNEAQ (reference sequence). DNA for the CDR3: TGTGCCAGCAGCTACCAAGCCTACAATGAGCAGTTCTTC. Residues: CASSYQAYNEQFF.

The chain carries TRBV15 and TRBJ1-5; D not resolved. CDR1 is LNHNV, CDR2 YYDKDF, per germline (reference sequence). V lost 4 bases to trimming and J lost 2 bases, with 9 bases between them. The CDR3 is 14 residues long. CDR3 amino acids: CATSKGIGNQPQHF. CDR3 bases: TGTGCCACCAGCAAAGGGATCGGCAATCAGCCCCAGCATTTT.

V gene TRBV28 combines with J gene TRBJ2-5; D remains unclear. CDR3 size: 11 residues. Germline V gene data show CDR1 as MDHEN and CDR2 as SYDVKM. V gave up 6 bases and J gave up 5 bases, with 7 bases separating them. DNA for the CDR3: TGTGCCAGCAGGATGGGGGAGACCCAGTACTTC. It yields the protein CASRMGETQYF.

The chain carries TRBV30 and TRBJ1-5, with TRBD1 identical over 7 bases. The junction had 1 base not matched to a gene; V was cut back by 5 bases and J by 0 bases. CDR3 length equals 13 residues. Germline lookup yields CDR1 GTSNPN and CDR2 SVGIG (reference sequence). In DNA form, the CDR3 reads TGTGCCTGGGGGACAGTTAGCAATCAGCCCCAGCATTTT. It translates to CAWGTVSNQPQHF.

A single count supports this clonotype. The V call is TRBV12-3 or TRBV12-4, the J call TRBJ2-7; TRBD1 aligns across 9 bases. V dropped 11 bases and J dropped 7; count of bases not matched to a gene: 30. The CDR3 length is 19 residues. The CDR3 DNA reads TGTGCCTTCAGTTTATTGAACAGGGGGCTCCGAATGGTTCTACGAGAGCAGTACTTC. Its translation is CAFSLLNRGLRMVLREQYF.

The J gene is TRBJ2-5, the V gene TRBV18, with TRBD1 matching 8 bases. The CDR3 spans 16 residues. Germline lookup yields CDR1 KGHSH and CDR2 LQKENI. Trimming cost V 4 bases and J 1 base; bases outside gene matches: 8. The CDR3 region is CASSLGQGDGQETQYF. CDR3 nucleotides: TGTGCCAGCTCACTAGGACAGGGAGATGGCCAAGAGACCCAGTACTTC.

The chain is built from TRBV20-1 and TRBJ2-2; D uncertain. The CDR3 runs 15 residues. Trimming took off 6 bases at V and 6 bases at J, with 20 bases between the two ends. Germline-derived CDR1 and CDR2 are DFQATT and SNEGSKA (reference sequence). The CDR3 protein is CSATGRHASPGELFF. The CDR3 nucleotides read TGCAGTGCAACGGGTAGACACGCAAGTCCCGGGGAGCTGTTTTTT.